Below, 24 T cell receptor beta chains from the same sample are listed, as sequenced in a study of T cells in Graves' hyperthyroidism and ophthalmopathy. Researchers amplified the TCR beta CDR3 regions from RNA transcripts. Carried out on the TCR CDR3, a first-round RT-PCR used the HTBI primer set. TCRdb analysed the multiplex PCR reads with MiXCR anew, one entry per CDR3 protein. The sample consists of approximately 530,000 distinct CDR3 sequences, over 15% of them appearing once. The sequencing sample was made of blood. These receptors were taken from a woman younger than 35 with Graves' hyperthyroidism.

There are a few counts of this clonotype. The chain recombines TRBV20-1 with TRBJ2-4; TRBD2 matches 7 bases. From germline, CDR1 is DFQATT and CDR2 SNEGSKA (reference sequence). The CDR3 loop spans 12 amino acids. Germline trimming cut 2 bases from V and 6 bases from J; bases unmatched to any gene: 1. The CDR3 DNA reads TGCAGTGCTAGACCGGGGGGAAACATTCAGTACTTC. Encoded protein: CSARPGGNIQYF.

This clonotype was detected many times. The genes are TRBV12-3 or TRBV12-4 and TRBJ1-5, with unresolved D. V was shortened by 6 bases and J by 0 bases, with 12 bases between the two germline ends. CDR3 length: 15 amino acids. In DNA form, the CDR3 reads TGTGCCAGCAGCGCGGACGAAGATAGCAATCAGCCCCAGCATTTT. Encoded protein: CASSADEDSNQPQHF.

This clonotype has ten or more counts. The J gene is TRBJ2-1, the V gene TRBV5-8, with 9 bases that match TRBD2. There are 15 residues in the CDR3. V lost 0 bases to trimming and J lost 7 bases; unmatched junction nucleotides: 5. The germline gives CDR1 SGHTS, CDR2 YDEGEE. The CDR3 loop is CASSLASGMENEQFF. CDR3 nucleotides: TGTGCCAGCAGCTTGGCTAGCGGGATGGAGAATGAGCAGTTCTTC.

The V gene is TRBV20-1, the J gene TRBJ2-3, with 8 positions matching TRBD1. With 2 bases clipped from V and 2 bases from J, the junction kept 15 bases outside the gene matches. From germline, CDR1 is DFQATT and CDR2 SNEGSKA (reference sequence). The CDR3 spans 18 residues. CDR3 in amino acids: CSARPDRALSSHTDTQYF. For the CDR3, the DNA is TGCAGTGCTAGACCGGACAGGGCACTTTCCAGCCACACAGATACGCAGTATTTT.

The table lists this clonotype with many counts. J is TRBJ2-1 and V is TRBV2; 12 nucleotides align to TRBD2. CDR1 SNHLY and CDR2 FYNNEI come from the germline V gene. The CDR3 spans 15 residues. V shed 3 bases, J shed 6 bases, and the junction held 3 bases outside the gene matches. The chain's CDR3 is CASSERLAGVNEQFF. The DNA for the CDR3 is TGTGCCAGCAGTGAGCGACTAGCGGGAGTCAATGAGCAGTTCTTC. Full variable domain (rest looked up from reference TRBV2 and TRBJ2-1): EPEVTQTPSHQVTQMGQEVILRCVPISNHLYFYWYRQILGQKVEFLVSFYNNEISEKSEIFDDQFSVERPDGSNFTLKIRSTKLEDSAMYFCASSERLAGVNEQFFGPGTRLTVL.

This clonotype was found a few times. The CDR3 sequence: CASSIVGRGYNEQFF. The CDR3 bases are TGTGCCAGTAGTATAGTCGGGAGGGGTTACAATGAGCAGTTCTTC. This chain links TRBV19 with TRBJ2-1; TRBD2 matches 8 bases. Losses at the gene ends were 1 base for V and 4 bases for J; bases not matched to a gene: 3. CDR1 is LNHDA, CDR2 SQIVND, per germline (reference sequence). The CDR3 sequence is 15 residues long.

In its sample, this clonotype was seen many times. V is TRBV10-3 and J is TRBJ2-1; 7 positions agree with TRBD2. The germline V gene encodes CDR1 ENHRY and CDR2 SYGVKD. This CDR3 has 15 residues. V gave up 3 bases and J gave up 4 bases; unmatched junction bases: 6. The chain's CDR3 is CAISDILAEYNEQFF. The CDR3 DNA reads as TGTGCCATCAGTGATATTCTAGCGGAATACAATGAGCAGTTCTTC.

Only a few counts were recorded for this clonotype. This chain connects TRBV19 to TRBJ2-7; TRBD2 agrees at 8 bases. The V and J ends lost 4 bases and 1 base, in that order; junction bases with no gene match: 3. This CDR3 has 14 residues. Germline-derived CDR1 and CDR2 are LNHDA and SQIVND (reference sequence). As DNA, the CDR3 is TGTGCCAGTAGTACGACTAGCGCATCCTACGAGCAGTACTTC. The encoded protein is CASSTTSASYEQYF.

This clonotype has a handful of counts. This sequence joins TRBV29-1 and TRBJ2-7; D is undetermined. V lost 4 bases and J lost 2, with 9 bases in between. This CDR3 region has 12 residues. Germline V gives CDR1 SQVTM, CDR2 ANQGSEA. The CDR3 region is CSVAYRTYEQYF. The DNA of the CDR3 is TGCAGCGTTGCTTACAGAACCTACGAGCAGTACTTC.

Many counts were recorded for this clonotype. The gene calls are TRBV11-2 and TRBJ2-7; 10 bases agree with TRBD2. The CDR3 length is 16 residues. Trimming cost V 2 bases and J 0 bases; bases outside gene matches: 4. The germline gives CDR1 SGHAT, CDR2 FQNNGV. CDR3 nucleotides: TGTGCCAGCAGCTTACCGGCTAGCGGGAGCTCCTACGAGCAGTACTTC. Amino acids: CASSLPASGSSYEQYF.

This clonotype was observed a handful of times. The chain combines TRBV7-9 with TRBJ1-2; a weak D match, TRBD1 (5 bases). This CDR3 is 12 amino acids long. Germline CDR1 is SEHNR and CDR2 is FQNEAQ (reference sequence). The V gene lost 5 bases and the J gene lost 6 bases, with 10 bases spanning the gap. The CDR3 nucleotides read TGTGCCAGCAGCCAACCGACAGATGGCTACACCTTC. This gives the protein CASSQPTDGYTF.

This clonotype was seen repeatedly, ten times or more. The chain combines TRBV6-2 or TRBV6-3 with TRBJ1-1, with D hard to call. In germline, CDR1 is MNHEY, CDR2 SVGEGT. V gave up 4 bases and J gave up 1 base, with 7 bases separating them. The CDR3 sequence is 13 residues long. The CDR3 DNA is TGTGCCAGCAGTTGGACCTCGAACACTGAAGCTTTCTTT. As protein: CASSWTSNTEAFF.

This clonotype was found a few times. The chain links TRBV12-3 or TRBV12-4 to TRBJ2-4, with 7 bases fitting TRBD1. The CDR3 extends over 15 amino acids. The ends lost 5 bases at V and 2 bases at J; junction bases unmatched: 6. The CDR3 spells CASSTGDGTKNIQYF. CDR3 in DNA: TGTGCCAGCAGTACAGGGGATGGTACCAAAAACATTCAGTACTTC.

Ten or more counts support this clonotype. This rearrangement joins TRBV20-1 to TRBJ1-2; D ambiguous. Trimming removed 2 bases at V and 6 bases at J, with 16 bases between. The CDR3 runs 14 residues. In germline, CDR1 is DFQATT, CDR2 SNEGSKA (reference sequence). CDR3 region: CSARRAGGYHGYTF. The CDR3 nucleotides are TGCAGTGCTAGAAGGGCAGGAGGGTATCATGGCTACACCTTC.

This clonotype occurred a few times. The chain recombines TRBV20-1 with TRBJ2-3; D call uncertain. V lost 0 bases to trimming and J lost 5 bases, with 18 bases between them. Looked up from germline, CDR1 is DFQATT and CDR2 is SNEGSKA (reference sequence). This CDR3 spans 16 amino acids. Here the CDR3 reads CSAREDGGMWGDTQYF. In DNA form, the CDR3 reads TGCAGTGCTAGAGAGGATGGCGGCATGTGGGGAGATACGCAGTATTTT.

This clonotype was observed many times. V usage is TRBV6-1 and J usage is TRBJ2-7; 8 nucleotides agree with TRBD1. This CDR3 region has 13 residues. The germline V gene encodes CDR1 MNHNS and CDR2 SASEGT. V was clipped by 5 bases and J by 6 bases; unmatched bases: 6. The chain's CDR3 is CASSWTGFGEQYF. CDR3 nucleotides: TGTGCCAGCAGTTGGACAGGGTTCGGCGAGCAGTACTTC.

In this sample, this clonotype turned up a few times. The chain carries TRBV5-1 and TRBJ1-1; D call uncertain. V lost 0 bases to trimming and J lost 1 base, with 13 bases between them. This CDR3 spans 16 amino acids. CDR1 is SGHRS, CDR2 YFSETQ, per germline. The CDR3 nucleotides read TGCGCCAGCAGCTTGGACTCCGGCAGATCGAACACTGAAGCTTTCTTT. It codes for CASSLDSGRSNTEAFF.

This clonotype was recorded at least ten times. This sequence joins TRBV6-1 and TRBJ2-3; D not resolved. The CDR3 has 15 residues. Germline loops: CDR1 MNHNS, CDR2 SASEGT. V lost 1 base and J lost 6, with 14 bases in between. As DNA, the CDR3 is TGTGCCAGCAGTGAAGGCGCGTCCGGCCCCGATACGCAGTATTTT. Translated, it gives CASSEGASGPDTQYF.

This clonotype was seen repeatedly, ten times or more. The chain links TRBV28 to TRBJ1-3; the D gene is possibly TRBD1 (5 bases). This CDR3 has 16 residues. The V gene's germline CDR1 is MDHEN and CDR2 SYDVKM. Trimming stripped 4 bases from V and 0 bases from J, with 13 bases between. DNA of the CDR3: TGTGCCAGCAGTTCCTTTGGGACCCTCTCTGGAAACACCATATATTTT. Its protein product is CASSSFGTLSGNTIYF.

This rearrangement joins TRBV2 to TRBJ2-5; D may be TRBD2 (5 bases). The CDR3 contains 13 residues. Trimming pared 7 bases from V and 5 bases from J, leaving 14 bases between. The germline gives CDR1 SNHLY, CDR2 FYNNEI. The chain's CDR3 is CASTLTGDETQYF. CDR3 sequence (DNA): TGTGCCAGCACTCTTACCGGGGATGAGACCCAGTACTTC. The full variable domain, rest sourced from reference TRBV2 and TRBJ2-5, is EPEVTQTPSHQVTQMGQEVILRCVPISNHLYFYWYRQILGQKVEFLVSFYNNEISEKSEIFDDQFSVERPDGSNFTLKIRSTKLEDSAMYFCASTLTGDETQYFGPGTRLLVL.

This clonotype was seen at least ten times. The genes are TRBV5-1 and TRBJ2-7, with TRBD2 identical over 7 bases. The V gene end was trimmed by 4 bases and the J gene end by 6 bases; junction bases not matched to a gene: 10. Germline V gene lookup returns CDR1 SGHRS and CDR2 YFSETQ. This CDR3 comprises 14 residues. Written as DNA, the CDR3 is TGCGCCAGCAGCGCCAGGGACTATGCAGTCGAGCAGTACTTC. It encodes CASSARDYAVEQYF.

This clonotype was recorded at least ten times. The chain links TRBV27 to TRBJ1-2; D possibly corresponds to TRBD1 (6 bases). This CDR3 is built from 12 residues. Trimming shortened V by 6 bases and J by 3 bases, and 8 bases separated the two germline ends. In germline, CDR1 is MNHEY, CDR2 SMNVEV (reference sequence). The CDR3 is CASSNRDYGYTF. CDR3 nucleotide sequence: TGTGCCAGCAGCAACAGGGACTATGGCTACACCTTC.

This clonotype was seen many times. The chain links TRBV19 to TRBJ2-5; TRBD2 matches at 7 bases. This CDR3 contains 15 residues. Trimming removed 4 bases from V and 6 bases from J; junction bases left unmatched: 11. CDR1 is LNHDA, CDR2 SQIVND, per germline (reference sequence). As DNA, the CDR3 is TGTGCCAGTAGTAACCAGGGAGGGGCTGGAAAGACCCAGTACTTC. Protein: CASSNQGGAGKTQYF.

The gene calls are TRBV19 and TRBJ2-1; 11 bases are shared with TRBD2. Germline assignment: CDR1 LNHDA and CDR2 SQIVND (reference sequence). V was pared by 1 base and J by 8 bases, with 13 bases of the junction left unmatched. The CDR3 totals 18 residues. DNA of the CDR3: TGTGCCAGTAGTATAGGCCTGAGGGTAGCGGGAGGGCTTGATGAGCAGTTCTTC. Translated: CASSIGLRVAGGLDEQFF.